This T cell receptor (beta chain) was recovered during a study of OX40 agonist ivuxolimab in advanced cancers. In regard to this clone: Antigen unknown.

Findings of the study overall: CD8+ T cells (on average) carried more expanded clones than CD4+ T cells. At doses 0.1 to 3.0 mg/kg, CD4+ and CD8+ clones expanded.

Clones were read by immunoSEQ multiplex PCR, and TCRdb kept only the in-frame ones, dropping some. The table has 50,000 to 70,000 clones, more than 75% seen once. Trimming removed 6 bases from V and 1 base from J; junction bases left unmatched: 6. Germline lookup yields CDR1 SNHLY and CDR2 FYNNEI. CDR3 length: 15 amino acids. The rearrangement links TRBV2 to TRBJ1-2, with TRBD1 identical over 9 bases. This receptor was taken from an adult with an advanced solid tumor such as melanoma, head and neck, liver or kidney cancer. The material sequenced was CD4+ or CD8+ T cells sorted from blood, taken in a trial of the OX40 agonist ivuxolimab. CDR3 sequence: CASSETGGVNYGYTF. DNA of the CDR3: TGTGCCAGCAGCGAGACAGGGGGGGTTAACTATGGCTACACCTTC.